Included here is one T cell receptor (beta chain) sequence, with context. The data stem from a study of shared clonotypes between healthy human individuals. Trimming took 4 bases from V and 3 from J; bases not matched to a gene: 7. Germline CDR1 and CDR2: SGDLS and YYNGEE. This CDR3 has 17 amino acids. Measured with immunoSEQ multiplex PCR; TCRdb has only the in-frame clones, and not every one. The sample lists over 2 million clones, around 95% occurring once. The TCR sequence derives from a man between 18 and 29 years old in good health. The rearrangement links TRBV9 to TRBJ2-1, with 13 bases matching TRBD2. Sequenced sample: naive CD4+ T cells sorted from blood. Subset denoted: CD45RA+ positively selected. DNA for the CDR3: TGTGCCAGCAGCATCGGGACTAGCGGGGAGGTCTACAATGAGCAGTTCTTC. The encoded protein is CASSIGTSGEVYNEQFF.